The 15 T cell receptor beta chains reported below all come from one sample, sequenced in a study of identical twins. From the 5' RACE reads, TCRdb called clonotypes with MiXCR, one entry per CDR3 protein. This sample carries roughly 230,000 distinct CDR3 sequences, approximately 8.6% of them seen once, and the ten largest clones take roughly 3.1%. The same sample was also studied in work on yellow fever vaccine responses in identical twins.

Sequencing was performed on CD8+ T cells sorted from blood. These receptors were obtained from a woman under 30 in good health.

This chain joins TRBV7-8 and TRBJ1-1; tentatively, D is TRBD1 (5 bases). The CDR3 is made up of 16 amino acids. Trimming took off 0 bases at V and 2 bases at J, with 13 bases between the two ends. The germline V gene has CDR1 SGHVS and CDR2 FQNEAQ. The CDR3 region has the DNA TGTGCCAGCAGCTTAGCTGGAGGGGTTGCCAACACTGAAGCTTTCTTT. As protein: CASSLAGGVANTEAFF.

The chain has TRBV15 and TRBJ2-1; D is unclear. Germline CDR1 LNHNV, CDR2 YYDKDF (reference sequence). Between the trimmed V and J ends, which lost 9 bases and 0 bases, there was a span of 9 bases. The CDR3 covers 13 residues. CDR3 region: CATARISYNEQFF. The CDR3 DNA reads TGTGCCACGGCCAGAATCTCCTACAATGAGCAGTTCTTC.

J is TRBJ2-2 and V is TRBV7-9; D may be TRBD2 (6 bases). V was trimmed by 3 bases and J by 6 bases, leaving 20 bases between them. CDR3 length equals 17 residues. Germline V gene sequence: CDR1 SEHNR, CDR2 FQNEAQ (reference sequence). CDR3 sequence (DNA): TGTGCCAGCAGCTTGGAGGGTCGGCTAGTCTCTCCCGGGGAGCTGTTTTTT. Translated: CASSLEGRLVSPGELFF.

To note about this clonotype: Relative to the germline gene, one junction end is altered; a read error may explain this. The chain is built from TRBV28 and TRBJ2-7, with D possibly being TRBD1 or TRBD2 (5 bases each). There are 16 residues in the CDR3. In germline, CDR1 is MDHEN, CDR2 SYDVKM. In DNA form, the CDR3 reads TGTGCCACCAGTCAAGGAACCGGGACGTCAACCTACGAGCAGTACTTC. Amino acid sequence: CATSQGTGTSTYEQYF.

This clonotype showed up just a few times. CDR3 protein: CSARDLRGDDTQYF. The DNA for the CDR3 is TGCAGTGCTAGAGATCTGAGGGGGGACGATACGCAGTATTTT. V gene TRBV20-1 combines with J gene TRBJ2-3; D possibly uses TRBD1 or TRBD2 (6 bases each). Per the germline V gene, CDR1 is DFQATT and CDR2 is SNEGSKA (reference sequence). V shed 0 bases and J shed 6 bases, with 13 bases lying between them. The CDR3 runs 14 residues.

The CDR3 region is CASSGRDNTYEQYF. For the CDR3, the DNA is TGTGCCAGCAGCGGCCGGGACAACACCTACGAGCAGTACTTC. The genes are TRBV9 and TRBJ2-7, with D perhaps matching TRBD1 (6 bases). The CDR3 totals 14 residues. Germline CDR1 and CDR2: SGDLS and YYNGEE. V lost 3 bases, J lost 2 bases, and 12 bases lay in between.

This clonotype was seen at least ten times. The V and J genes are TRBV6-2 or TRBV6-3 and TRBJ2-7, with 7 bases lining up with TRBD1. The CDR3 is 15 amino acids. CDR1 and CDR2 from the germline V gene are MNHEY and SVGEGT. Trimming removed 5 bases from V and 2 bases from J; junction bases left unmatched: 9. DNA for the CDR3: TGTGCCAGCAGTGCCAACCGGGACAGCACCTACGAGCAGTACTTC. Its protein is CASSANRDSTYEQYF.

This clonotype occurred many times. The chain joins TRBV4-1 to TRBJ2-7; 11 bases are a match to TRBD2. The CDR3 totals 18 residues. Germline V lookup: CDR1 MGHRA, CDR2 YSYEKL. V lost 1 base to trimming and J lost 1 base; unmatched junction nucleotides: 9. The chain's CDR3 is CASSQASSGRTLSYEQYF. In DNA, the CDR3 is TGCGCCAGCAGCCAAGCTTCTAGCGGGAGGACATTATCCTACGAGCAGTACTTC.

This clonotype was picked up many times. This sequence joins TRBV5-6 and TRBJ1-1; D not resolved. V lost 3 bases and J lost 3, with 6 bases in between. The CDR3 consists of 12 residues. CDR1 and CDR2 from the germline V gene are SGHDT and YYEEEE. CDR3 sequence (DNA): TGTGCCAGCAGCTGGACCGACACTGAAGCTTTCTTT. It yields the protein CASSWTDTEAFF.

Concerning this clonotype itself: A much more abundant neighbour one base away suggests this may be a read error. V is TRBV11-2 and J is TRBJ2-3; TRBD2 matches at 9 bases. The CDR3 has 17 amino acids. CDR1 SGHAT and CDR2 FQNNGV come from the germline V gene. Germline trimming cut 4 bases from V and 6 bases from J; bases unmatched to any gene: 14. CDR3 sequence reads: CASSSRPAGGWGDTQYF. CDR3 nucleotides: TGTGCCAGCAGCTCACGACCAGCGGGGGGCTGGGGGGATACGCAGTATTTT. The full variable domain, with the rest looked up from reference TRBV11-2 and TRBJ2-3, is EAGVAQSPRYKIIEKRQSVAFWCNPISGHATLYWYQQILGQGPKLLIQFQNNGVVDDSQLPKDRFSAERLKGVDSTLKIQPAKLEDSAVYLCASSSRPAGGWGDTQYFGPGTRLTVL.

Notes on this clonotype: Mismatch with germline at one junction end may stem from a read error. The rearrangement links TRBV11-2 to TRBJ2-3, with a possible D match to TRBD2 (6 bases). This CDR3 spans 15 amino acids. The germline V gene encodes CDR1 SGHAT and CDR2 FQNNGV. CDR3 nucleotides: TGTGCCAGCAGCTTAATCCTAGCGACTCAAGATACCCAGTATTTT. Translating gives CASSLILATQDTQYF. Full variable domain (missing parts from reference TRBV11-2 and TRBJ2-3): EAGVAQSPRYKIIEKRQSVAFWCNPISGHATLYWYQQILGQGPKLLIQFQNNGVVDDSQLPKDRFSAERLKGVDSTLKIQPAKLEDSAVYLCASSLILATQDTQYFGPGTRLTVL.

J is TRBJ2-1 and V is TRBV7-9; possible D gene TRBD2, 6 bases. With 3 bases removed from V and 7 bases from J, the gap between germline ends came to 13 bases. Looked up from germline, CDR1 is SEHNR and CDR2 is FQNEAQ (reference sequence). CDR3 length equals 14 residues. CDR3 in amino acids: CASSFTRAGNEQFF. The DNA for the CDR3 is TGTGCCAGCAGCTTTACAAGGGCGGGGAATGAGCAGTTCTTC.

There are a few counts of this clonotype. The V call is TRBV11-2, the J call TRBJ2-3; 13 bases line up with TRBD2. Germline trimming cut 6 bases from V and 4 bases from J; bases unmatched to any gene: 10. The CDR3 is 17 residues long. Germline V gene data show CDR1 as SGHAT and CDR2 as FQNNGV. The CDR3 sequence: CASSFSLAGGLADTQYF. The CDR3 DNA sequence: TGTGCCAGCAGTTTTTCACTAGCGGGGGGGCTTGCAGATACGCAGTATTTT.

This clonotype was detected a few times. The chain carries TRBV4-3 and TRBJ2-7, with a tentative D call TRBD2 (5 bases). The CDR3 extends over 15 amino acids. Trimming removed 0 bases from V and 0 bases from J, with 9 bases in between. Germline values: CDR1 LGHNA, CDR2 YSLEER. This chain's CDR3 is CASSQDFGGSYEQYF. The CDR3, as DNA: TGCGCCAGCAGCCAAGATTTCGGAGGCTCCTACGAGCAGTACTTC.

The chain uses TRBV6-1 and TRBJ1-1; D unclear. Trimming cost V 8 bases and J 7 bases, with 20 bases left between them. The CDR3 covers 14 residues. The V gene's germline CDR1 is MNHNS and CDR2 SASEGT. CDR3 DNA: TGTGCCAGCGCCGACGAAGCGGAGCGGAGTGAAGCTTTCTTT. Its translation is CASADEAERSEAFF.